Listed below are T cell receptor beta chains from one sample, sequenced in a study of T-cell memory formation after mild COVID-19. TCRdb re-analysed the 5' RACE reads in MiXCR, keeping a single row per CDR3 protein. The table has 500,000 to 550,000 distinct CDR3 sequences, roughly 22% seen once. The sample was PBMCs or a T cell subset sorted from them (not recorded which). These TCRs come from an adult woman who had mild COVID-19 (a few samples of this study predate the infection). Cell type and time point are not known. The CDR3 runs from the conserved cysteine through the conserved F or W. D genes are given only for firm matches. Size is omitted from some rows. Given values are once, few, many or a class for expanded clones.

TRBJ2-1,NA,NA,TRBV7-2,TGTGCCAGCAGCTTAGCCAGGACTATTTCCGGGAATGAGCAGTTCTTC,CASSLARTISGNEQFF
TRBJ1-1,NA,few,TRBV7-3,TGTGCCAGCAGCTTAAATCAGGGGCAAGAAGCTTTCTTT,CASSLNQGQEAFF
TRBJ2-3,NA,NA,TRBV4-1,TGCGCCAGCAGCCATCTAGCGACTAGTCACACAGATACGCAGTATTTT,CASSHLATSHTDTQYF
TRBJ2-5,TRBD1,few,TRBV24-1,TGTGCCACCAGTGAATCCGGGACAGGGGGCAAGACCCAGTACTTC,CATSESGTGGKTQYF
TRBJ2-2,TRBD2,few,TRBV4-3,TGCGCCAGCAGCCAAGATCAAGCGGGAGGGAACACCGGGGAGCTGTTTTTT,CASSQDQAGGNTGELFF
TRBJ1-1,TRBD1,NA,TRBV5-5,TGTGCCAGCAACCGCAGGGGGACCACTGAAGCTTTCTTT,CASNRRGTTEAFF
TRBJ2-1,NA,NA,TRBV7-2,TGTGCCAGCAGCAAGAACGGGGGCCTGGAGGAGCAGTTCTTC,CASSKNGGLEEQFF
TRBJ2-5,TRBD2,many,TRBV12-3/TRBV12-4,TGTGCCAGTCGGACTAGCCGGAGGGGAGAGACCCAGTACTTC,CASRTSRRGETQYF
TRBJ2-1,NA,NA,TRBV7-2,TGTGCCAGCAGCTTAGATTATGGGGCGTATGAGCAGTTCTTC,CASSLDYGAYEQFF
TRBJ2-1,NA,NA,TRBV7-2,TGTGCCAGCAGTCAACGACAGGACCGCAGTGAGCAGTTCTTC,CASSQRQDRSEQFF
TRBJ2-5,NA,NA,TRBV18,TGTGCCAGCTCACCATCCAGCAGGGGCAGCCAAGAGACCCAGTACTTC,CASSPSSRGSQETQYF
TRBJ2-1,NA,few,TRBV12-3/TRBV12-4,TGTGCCAGCAGTCACTCGGGGGCGCGAAGAAGCTCCTACAATGAGCAGTTCTTC,CASSHSGARRSSYNEQFF
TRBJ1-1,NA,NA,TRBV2,TGTGCCAGCAGTGAGTTCGAGGGAAGCACTGAAGCTTTCTTT,CASSEFEGSTEAFF
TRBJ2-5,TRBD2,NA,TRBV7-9,TGTGCCAGCAGCTTAGGACTAGCGGATCCTAGGGAGACCCAGTACTTC,CASSLGLADPRETQYF
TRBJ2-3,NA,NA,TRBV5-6,TGTGCCAGCGCCTCGGGGTCCGGAGATACGCAGTATTTT,CASASGSGDTQYF
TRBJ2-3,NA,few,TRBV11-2,TGTGCCAGCAGCTTATCTTTAAGGGGGACAGATACGCAGTATTTT,CASSLSLRGTDTQYF
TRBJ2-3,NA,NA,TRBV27,TGTGCCAGCAGTTTATGGGGCAGGCCGACAGATACGCAGTATTTT,CASSLWGRPTDTQYF
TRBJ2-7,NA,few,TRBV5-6,TGTGCCAGCAGCTTGAAATCGCGGTCATCCCTCTCCGAGCAGTACTTC,CASSLKSRSSLSEQYF
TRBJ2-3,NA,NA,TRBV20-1,TGCAGTGCTAGCTCGTCGGGAGCAACAGATACGCAGTATTTT,CSASSSGATDTQYF
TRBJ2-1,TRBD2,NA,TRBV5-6,TGTGCCAGCAGCGAATTCACCGGGACTAGCGGGATCGGCAATGAGCAGTTCTTC,CASSEFTGTSGIGNEQFF
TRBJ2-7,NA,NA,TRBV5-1,TGCGCCAGCAGCCCGGGACGTAGCTCCTACGAGCAGTACTTC,CASSPGRSSYEQYF
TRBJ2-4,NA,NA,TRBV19,TGTGCCAGTACCCCGGGATACCTAGCCAAAAACATTCAGTACTTC,CASTPGYLAKNIQYF
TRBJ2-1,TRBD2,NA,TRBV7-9,TGTGCCAGCAGGCCCCTAGCGGGGGGGCTTAGCTCCTACAATGAGCAGTTCTTC,CASRPLAGGLSSYNEQFF
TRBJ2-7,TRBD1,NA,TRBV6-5,TGTGCCAGCAGTAAACCGGGACAGGGGGTCTACGAGCAGTACTTC,CASSKPGQGVYEQYF
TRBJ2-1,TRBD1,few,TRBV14,TGTGCCAGCAGCCAAATGGACAGGGCCAATGAGCAGTTCTTC,CASSQMDRANEQFF
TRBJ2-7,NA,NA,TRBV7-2,TGTGCCAGCAGCCATCAGTACGAGCAGTACTTC,CASSHQYEQYF
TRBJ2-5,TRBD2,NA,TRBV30,TGTGCCTGGTCGACGGGACTAGCGGGAGGAGAGACCCAGTACTTC,CAWSTGLAGGETQYF
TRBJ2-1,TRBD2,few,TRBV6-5,TGTGCCAGCAAACGACTAGCGGGAGGATGGAACAATGAGCAGTTCTTC,CASKRLAGGWNNEQFF
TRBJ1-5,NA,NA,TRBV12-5,TGTGCTAGTGCTCCGGGGAGCAATCAGCCCCAGCATTTT,CASAPGSNQPQHF
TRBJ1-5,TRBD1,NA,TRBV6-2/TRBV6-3,TGTGCCAGCACCACCGGGGCAGGGGGAGGTCAGCCCCAGCATTTT,CASTTGAGGGQPQHF
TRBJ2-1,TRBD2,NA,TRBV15,TGTGCCACCAGCAGAGTTGCGGGAGGGCCAGGAAATGAGCAGTTCTTC,CATSRVAGGPGNEQFF
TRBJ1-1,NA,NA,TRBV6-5,TGTGCCAGCAGTGCCTCCCGGGACACAACTGAAGCTTTCTTT,CASSASRDTTEAFF
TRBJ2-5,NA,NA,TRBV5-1,TGCGCCAGCAGCTCCCAGGGCGGGGCCCCAGAGACCCAGTACTTC,CASSSQGGAPETQYF
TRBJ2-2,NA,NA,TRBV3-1,TGTGCCAGCAGCCACCTCAGGCCCGGAGGAAACACCGGGGAGCTGTTTTTT,CASSHLRPGGNTGELFF
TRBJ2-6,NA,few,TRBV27,TGTGCCAGCAGATACACAGGGTCTGGGGCCAACGTCCTGACTTTC,CASRYTGSGANVLTF
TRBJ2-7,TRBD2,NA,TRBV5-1,TGCGCCAGCAGCTTGGCCGGGACTAGCGCCTCCCCTCGAGAGCAGTACTTC,CASSLAGTSASPREQYF
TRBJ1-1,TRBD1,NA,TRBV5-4,TGTGCCAGCAGCTCGGACAGGGGGCCGGGCACTGAAGCTTTCTTT,CASSSDRGPGTEAFF
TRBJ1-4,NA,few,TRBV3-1,TGTGCCAGCAGCCAACCGCGAGGTCAGGCCAACCTTGGGAAACTGTTTTTT,CASSQPRGQANLGKLFF
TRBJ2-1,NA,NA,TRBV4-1,TGCGCCAGCAGCCACGGACCGGCCGGAGGGCAGTTCTTC,CASSHGPAGGQFF
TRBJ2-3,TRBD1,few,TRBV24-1,TGTGCCACCAGTGACGGGACAGCGGCCTCCACAGATACGCAGTATTTT,CATSDGTAASTDTQYF
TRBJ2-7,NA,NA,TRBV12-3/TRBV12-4,TGTGCCAGCAGTTTAGGTCAGCACCGGTCCGAGCAGTACTTC,CASSLGQHRSEQYF
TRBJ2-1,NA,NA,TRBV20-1,TGCAGTGCTAGAGAAGGAAAGGGAACGGGTGAGCAGTTCTTC,CSAREGKGTGEQFF
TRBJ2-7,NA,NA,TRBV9,TGTGCCAGCAGCGTAGATGAGGGCCGCTACGAGCAGTACTTC,CASSVDEGRYEQYF
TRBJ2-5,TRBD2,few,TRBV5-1,TGCGCCAGCAGATCAGCGGGGCAAGAGACCCAGTACTTC,CASRSAGQETQYF
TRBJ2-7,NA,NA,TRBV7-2,TGTGCCAGCAGCTTACTCAGGACAGTCCACGAGCAGTACTTC,CASSLLRTVHEQYF
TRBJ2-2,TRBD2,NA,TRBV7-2,TGTTCCAGCAGCCTAGCGGGAGAGGTCGGGGAGCTGTTTTTT,CSSSLAGEVGELFF
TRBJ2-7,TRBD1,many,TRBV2,TGTGCCAGCAGCCGGACAGGGACGGCCGAGCAGTACTTC,CASSRTGTAEQYF
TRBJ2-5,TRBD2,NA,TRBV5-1,TGCGCCAGCAGCGATACCGGGACTAGCGTTAAGAAGACCCAGTACTTC,CASSDTGTSVKKTQYF
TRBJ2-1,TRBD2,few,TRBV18,TGTGCCAGCTCACTGCGACTAGCGGGAGGTAACAATGAGCAGTTCTTC,CASSLRLAGGNNEQFF
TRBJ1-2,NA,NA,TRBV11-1,TGTGCCAGCAGCGTCCGGGGATATGGCTACACCTTC,CASSVRGYGYTF
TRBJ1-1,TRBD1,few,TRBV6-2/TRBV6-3,TGTGCCAGCAGATGGACAGGTGGGAACACTGAAGCTTTCTTT,CASRWTGGNTEAFF
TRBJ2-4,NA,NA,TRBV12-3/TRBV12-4,TGTGCCAGCAGTCCGCATTCAGACACCGCCGTGGGGTACTTC,CASSPHSDTAVGYF
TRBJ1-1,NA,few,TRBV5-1,TGCGCCAGCAGCTTCTACGGGGGGGAGTTTGAAGCTTTCTTT,CASSFYGGEFEAFF
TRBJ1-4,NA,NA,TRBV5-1,TGCGCCAGCAGCTTGGTTTCGGGCCCTGAAAAACTGTTTTTT,CASSLVSGPEKLFF
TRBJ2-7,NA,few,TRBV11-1,TGTGCCAGCAGCCCAAAGGCAGGGGCAGGCTCCTACGAGCAGTACTTC,CASSPKAGAGSYEQYF